The 30 T cell receptor beta chains reported below all come from one sample, sequenced in a study of shared clonotypes between healthy human individuals. Sequencing was performed with immunoSEQ multiplex PCR; in TCRdb, only in-frame clones are kept and a portion is missing. Of some 1.4 million clones listed, 96% are singletons. Sequenced material: naive CD4+ T cells sorted from blood. Indicated subset: CD45RA+ positively selected. The source is a man under 40 in good health.

About this clone: Other DNA sequences from this sample encode an identical CDR3 as well. The genes are TRBV7-3 and TRBJ2-2, with a weak D call TRBD2 (5 bases). The V gene's germline CDR1 is SGHTA and CDR2 FQGTGA. V was cut by 5 bases and J by 5 bases, with 6 bases left in between. The CDR3 extends over 12 amino acids. Written as DNA, the CDR3 is TGTGCCAGCAGCCGCGGGACCGGGGAGCTGTTTTTT. Its protein product is CASSRGTGELFF.

The gene calls are TRBV25-1 and TRBJ1-4; 8 positions agree with TRBD1. The V gene's germline CDR1 is MGHDK and CDR2 SYGVNS. The CDR3 totals 15 residues. Trimming removed 6 bases from V and 7 bases from J; junction bases left unmatched: 10. DNA of the CDR3: TGTGCCAGCAGGGGACTGACAGGGGTAATTGAAAAACTGTTTTTT. Its protein is CASRGLTGVIEKLFF.

The chain recombines TRBV18 with TRBJ1-1; unclear D gene. The ends were cut back, 3 bases at V and 6 bases at J, with 14 bases in the middle. Germline V lookup: CDR1 KGHSH, CDR2 LQKENI. The CDR3 runs to 14 residues. DNA of the CDR3: TGTGCCAGCTCACCTCTCCTCTCAAATGCTGAAGCTTTCTTT. Its translation: CASSPLLSNAEAFF.

This rearrangement joins TRBV18 to TRBJ2-5; D is perhaps TRBD1 (6 bases). V gave up 7 bases and J gave up 0 bases, with 9 bases separating them. This CDR3 is built from 13 residues. Germline V CDR1 and CDR2: KGHSH, LQKENI. CDR3 region: CASLGQYQETQYF. For the CDR3, the DNA is TGTGCCAGCTTAGGACAGTACCAAGAGACCCAGTACTTC.

The V gene is TRBV6-5, the J gene TRBJ1-1; TRBD1 matches at 10 bases. Germline V CDR1 and CDR2: MNHEY, SVGAGI. The CDR3 extends over 14 amino acids. The V segment lost 5 bases and the J segment 5 bases; nucleotides outside the gene matches: 5. This CDR3 is CASSRQGAWTEAFF. The DNA of the CDR3 is TGTGCCAGCAGTCGACAGGGGGCGTGGACTGAAGCTTTCTTT.

The V gene is TRBV11-3, the J gene TRBJ2-5, with D perhaps matching TRBD2 (6 bases). The CDR3 spans 19 residues. Germline lookup yields CDR1 SGHNT and CDR2 YENEEA. V was cut by 4 bases and J by 2 bases, with 26 bases left in between. The CDR3 is CASSSTRGSRGGLQETQYF. In nucleotides, the CDR3 is TGTGCCAGCAGCTCCACAAGGGGCAGCCGTGGGGGGTTGCAAGAGACCCAGTACTTC.

The J gene is TRBJ2-2, the V gene TRBV5-1; D remains ambiguous. Germline CDR1 and CDR2: SGHRS and YFSETQ. V was trimmed by 2 bases and J by 3 bases, leaving 17 bases between them. The length of the CDR3 is 17 residues. CDR3 sequence reads: CASSLALAAVYTGELFF. CDR3 DNA sequence: TGCGCCAGCAGCTTAGCGCTGGCTGCCGTTTACACCGGGGAGCTGTTTTTT.

CDR3 DNA sequence: TGTGCCAGCCGCCCCCCTAGCCGTGGCCCTGAGCAGTTCTTC. It encodes CASRPPSRGPEQFF. This rearrangement joins TRBV28 to TRBJ2-1, with D perhaps matching TRBD2 (5 bases). CDR1 is MDHEN and CDR2 is SYDVKM in the germline V gene. This CDR3 spans 14 amino acids. V was pared by 8 bases and J by 9 bases, with 20 bases between.

The rearrangement links TRBV7-9 to TRBJ2-7; the D is unclear. V lost 1 base and J lost 0, with 13 bases in between. The germline V gene encodes CDR1 SEHNR and CDR2 FQNEAQ (reference sequence). CDR3 length: 16 residues. The CDR3 loop is CASSLGNGPSSYEQYF. The CDR3 DNA reads as TGTGCCAGCAGCTTAGGGAACGGCCCCAGCTCCTACGAGCAGTACTTC.

The CDR3 loop is CASSGGSTEAFF. CDR3 sequence (DNA): TGTGCCAGCAGTGGGGGGTCCACTGAAGCTTTCTTT. The chain uses TRBV7-9 and TRBJ1-1; a possible D gene is TRBD1 (5 bases). This CDR3 has 12 residues. The V end lost 6 bases, the J end lost 4 bases, and 9 bases lay between the germline ends. Germline CDR1 reads SEHNR; CDR2 reads FQNEAQ (reference sequence).

The genes are TRBV5-4 and TRBJ2-7; D is possibly TRBD1 or TRBD2 (5 bases each). Trimming pared 3 bases from V and 3 bases from J, leaving 16 bases between. This CDR3 has 15 residues. Germline CDR1 reads SGHNT; CDR2 reads YYREEE (reference sequence). CDR3 residues: CASSSRDGLNYEQYF. In DNA, the CDR3 is TGTGCCAGCAGCTCCCGGGACGGCTTAAACTACGAGCAGTACTTC.

The rearrangement joins TRBV11-2 to TRBJ1-1; 7 bases are a match to TRBD1. The trim removed 4 bases at V and 1 base at J, leaving 6 bases unmatched. This CDR3 is built from 15 residues. Germline CDR1 and CDR2: SGHAT and FQNNGV. CDR3 amino acids: CASSSWDRPNTEAFF. As DNA, the CDR3 is TGTGCCAGCAGCTCCTGGGACAGACCGAACACTGAAGCTTTCTTT.

Comments on this clone: This sample includes further DNA sequences coding for the same CDR3. This chain joins TRBV19 and TRBJ1-5; D is undetermined. This CDR3 has 14 residues. CDR1 LNHDA and CDR2 SQIVND come from the germline V gene (reference sequence). V lost 6 bases and J 0 bases, leaving 9 bases between the germline ends. The CDR3 DNA follows: TGTGCCAGTAGGGGTGGGTATAGCAATCAGCCCCAGCATTTT. Translated, it gives CASRGGYSNQPQHF.

The rearrangement uses TRBV6-6 and TRBJ1-4; D is unclear. The CDR3 has 11 residues. V was pared by 0 bases and J by 13 bases, with 6 bases between. Germline lookup yields CDR1 MNHNY and CDR2 SVGAGI (reference sequence). CDR3 loop: CASSYSNVLFF. In nucleotides, the CDR3 is TGTGCCAGCAGTTACTCGAATGTACTGTTTTTT.

About this clone: This sample includes further DNA sequences coding for the same CDR3. This rearrangement joins TRBV18 to TRBJ2-5; no clear D. The CDR3 length is 13 residues. Germline V CDR1 and CDR2: KGHSH, LQKENI. The ends were cut back, 3 bases at V and 5 bases at J, with 10 bases in the middle. CDR3 sequence reads: CASSPGRKETQYF. CDR3 nucleotide sequence: TGTGCCAGCTCACCGGGAAGAAAGGAGACCCAGTACTTC.

This sequence joins TRBV19 and TRBJ1-5; possible D gene TRBD1, 5 bases. This CDR3 region has 15 residues. Trimming took 2 bases from V and 0 from J, leaving 8 bases between them. Germline values: CDR1 LNHDA, CDR2 SQIVND (reference sequence). CDR3 loop: CASSIIGTSNQPQHF. The CDR3 nucleotides read TGTGCCAGTAGTATAATAGGGACTAGCAATCAGCCCCAGCATTTT.

V is TRBV14 and J is TRBJ2-1; D possibly corresponds to TRBD2 (5 bases). The CDR3 is 13 residues long. The germline V gene encodes CDR1 SGHDN and CDR2 FVKESK. The V end lost 0 bases, the J end lost 15 bases, and 15 bases lay between the germline ends. The CDR3 DNA reads as TGTGCCAGCAGCCAAGAAGCGCCTAGCAAGCTGTTCTTC. It is translated as CASSQEAPSKLFF.

The genes are TRBV19 and TRBJ2-7; possibly TRBD1 for D (5 bases). Germline V gene sequence: CDR1 LNHDA, CDR2 SQIVND (reference sequence). The V and J ends lost 2 bases and 1 base respectively, with 12 bases between them. The length of the CDR3 is 15 residues. In nucleotides, the CDR3 is TGTGCCAGTAGTATACTATCAGGGCAATCCTACGAGCAGTACTTC. Its translation is CASSILSGQSYEQYF. The full variable domain, completed using reference TRBV19 and TRBJ2-7, is DGGITQSPKYLFRKEGQNVTLSCEQNLNHDAMYWYRQDPGQGLRLIYYSQIVNDFQKGDIAEGYSVSREKKESFPLTVTSAQKNPTAFYLCASSILSGQSYEQYFGPGTRLTVT.

The chain is built from TRBV5-4 and TRBJ2-1, with D hard to call. Germline CDR1 reads SGHNT; CDR2 reads YYREEE (reference sequence). The CDR3 sequence is 14 residues long. Trimming shortened V by 6 bases and J by 0 bases, and 10 bases separated the two germline ends. DNA of the CDR3: TGTGCCAGCATGTTCAAGAGCTCCTACAATGAGCAGTTCTTC. Protein sequence: CASMFKSSYNEQFF.

The chain carries TRBV28 and TRBJ2-7, with 11 bases identical to TRBD2. V shed 4 bases and J 4 bases; nucleotides not matched to a gene: 9. CDR1 and CDR2 from the germline V gene are MDHEN and SYDVKM. The CDR3 totals 16 residues. For the CDR3, the DNA is TGTGCCAGCAGTTCCTCTAGCGGGAGGTACTATTACGAGCAGTACTTC. Its translation: CASSSSSGRYYYEQYF.

The chain employs TRBV7-9 and TRBJ2-2; D is perhaps TRBD2 (5 bases). Germline CDR1 and CDR2: SEHNR and FQNEAQ (reference sequence). The CDR3 runs to 17 residues. The V gene lost 2 bases and the J gene lost 0 bases, with 13 bases spanning the gap. The CDR3 loop reads CASSLLWGVTNTGELFF. CDR3 in DNA: TGTGCCAGCAGCTTACTGTGGGGAGTTACGAACACCGGGGAGCTGTTTTTT.

V is TRBV2 and J is TRBJ1-5, with 7 bases lining up with TRBD1. CDR3 size: 13 residues. CDR1 is SNHLY and CDR2 is FYNNEI in the germline V gene. V lost 9 bases, J lost 6 bases, and 8 bases stayed unmatched. The CDR3 DNA follows: TGTGCCAGTGGAAGGGGGCGCGGTCAGCCCCAGCATTTT. Its protein product is CASGRGRGQPQHF.

The chain uses TRBV5-6 and TRBJ2-7, with 10 bases lining up with TRBD1. Per the germline V gene, CDR1 is SGHDT and CDR2 is YYEEEE. This CDR3 contains 13 residues. V was pared by 6 bases and J by 4 bases, with 4 bases of the junction left unmatched. The CDR3, as DNA: TGTGCCAGCATCCGGACAGGGGGGTACGAGCAGTACTTC. It yields the protein CASIRTGGYEQYF.

The sample holds one count of this clone. The chain couples TRBV10-3 to TRBJ2-2, with D possibly being TRBD2 (6 bases). Per the germline V gene, CDR1 is ENHRY and CDR2 is SYGVKD. The germline V and J ends were trimmed by 2 bases and 5 bases, with 15 bases remaining between them. The CDR3 is 16 residues long. The CDR3 region has the DNA TGTGCCATCAGTGAGGCGGGAAACATTGCGACCGGGGAGCTGTTTTTT. As protein: CAISEAGNIATGELFF.

The rearrangement links TRBV5-1 to TRBJ2-2; 11 bases line up with TRBD1. CDR3 length: 15 amino acids. Germline CDR1 is SGHRS and CDR2 is YFSETQ. V shed 5 bases, J shed 7 bases, and the junction held 7 bases outside the gene matches. DNA of the CDR3: TGCGCCAGCAGGACAGGACAGGGGGCGAGCGGGGAGCTGTTTTTT. It codes for CASRTGQGASGELFF.

Comment on this clone: Other nucleotide sequences in the sample specify the same CDR3. The chain has TRBV18 and TRBJ2-1, with 10 bases aligning to TRBD1. Germline V lookup: CDR1 KGHSH, CDR2 LQKENI. The J segment lost 4 bases and the V segment lost 3 bases, leaving 3 bases of the junction unmatched. The CDR3 covers 15 residues. The CDR3 here is CASSPPGQGYNEQFF. The CDR3 coding sequence is TGTGCCAGCTCACCTCCGGGACAGGGGTACAATGAGCAGTTCTTC. The variable domain in full, with the rest retrieved from reference TRBV18 and TRBJ2-1, is NAGVMQNPRHLVRRRGQEARLRCSPMKGHSHVYWYRQLPEEGLKFMVYLQKENIIDESGMPKERFSAEFPKEGPSILRIQQVVRGDSAAYFCASSPPGQGYNEQFFGPGTRLTVL.

The rearrangement links TRBV11-2 to TRBJ2-3, with D perhaps given as TRBD1 or TRBD2 (6 bases each). Germline V lookup: CDR1 SGHAT, CDR2 FQNNGV. This CDR3 has 14 amino acids. The V end was cut by 3 bases, the J end by 2 bases, with 9 bases between. In DNA form, the CDR3 reads TGTGCCAGCAGCTTGGGGGGCCCCACAGATACGCAGTATTTT. As protein: CASSLGGPTDTQYF. Full variable domain (outside the CDR3, taken from reference TRBV11-2 and TRBJ2-3): EAGVAQSPRYKIIEKRQSVAFWCNPISGHATLYWYQQILGQGPKLLIQFQNNGVVDDSQLPKDRFSAERLKGVDSTLKIQPAKLEDSAVYLCASSLGGPTDTQYFGPGTRLTVL.

The rearrangement joins TRBV7-9 to TRBJ1-1, with TRBD1 matching 8 bases. The CDR3 is 15 residues long. In germline, CDR1 is SEHNR, CDR2 FQNEAQ (reference sequence). The V and J ends lost 5 bases and 0 bases, in that order; junction bases with no gene match: 5. The CDR3 DNA follows: TGTGCCAGCAGCCAAGGACAGGGTTTGAACACTGAAGCTTTCTTT. This codes for CASSQGQGLNTEAFF.

This chain connects TRBV7-2 to TRBJ2-3; TRBD2 agrees at 13 bases. The germline V gene has CDR1 SGHTA and CDR2 FQGNSA. V lost 5 bases, J lost 4 bases, and 6 bases stayed unmatched. The CDR3 spans 16 residues. CDR3 sequence: CASSHGLAGVADTQYF. The CDR3 DNA reads TGTGCCAGCAGCCACGGACTAGCGGGAGTGGCAGATACGCAGTATTTT.

The rearrangement joins TRBV19 to TRBJ2-7, with D possibly matching TRBD1 (6 bases). Germline CDR1 and CDR2: LNHDA and SQIVND (reference sequence). V was clipped by 6 bases and J by 2 bases, with 14 bases between them. The CDR3 runs 14 residues. CDR3 amino acids: CASRSTGTPYEQYF. The CDR3 DNA reads as TGTGCCAGTAGATCAACCGGGACACCCTACGAGCAGTACTTC.